Following are 25 T cell receptor beta chains from one sample sequenced in a study of blood T cell repertoires in COVID-19. Only in-frame clones appear in the TCRdb table, and some are missing; sequencing was by immunoSEQ multiplex PCR. The sample gives 100,000 to 150,000 clones, around 88% of which show up once; 4.3% is in the top ten. Sequencing was performed on peripheral blood. The receptors come from a man between 60 and 70 years old with COVID-19, enrolled during active disease.

V and J are TRBV19 and TRBJ1-6; 7 nucleotides agree with TRBD1. This CDR3 comprises 14 residues. Losses at the gene ends were 9 bases for V and 5 bases for J; bases not matched to a gene: 7. Germline assignment: CDR1 LNHDA and CDR2 SQIVND (reference sequence). CDR3: CASNHRGNNSPLHF. The CDR3 nucleotides read TGTGCCAGCAATCACAGGGGAAATAATTCACCCCTCCACTTT. The complete variable domain, with remaining parts taken from reference TRBV19 and TRBJ1-6, reads DGGITQSPKYLFRKEGQNVTLSCEQNLNHDAMYWYRQDPGQGLRLIYYSQIVNDFQKGDIAEGYSVSREKKESFPLTVTSAQKNPTAFYLCASNHRGNNSPLHFGNGTRLTVT.

The V gene is TRBV6-1, the J gene TRBJ2-3, with 9 positions matching TRBD2. The CDR3 covers 18 residues. Germline CDR1 is MNHNS and CDR2 is SASEGT. Trimming removed 1 base from V and 3 bases from J; junction bases left unmatched: 11. The CDR3: CASSEGTSVTMGTDTQYF. The DNA of the CDR3 is TGTGCCAGCAGTGAAGGGACTAGCGTGACTATGGGTACAGATACGCAGTATTTT.

The chain combines TRBV5-1 with TRBJ2-1, with 8 nucleotides matching TRBD1. Germline lookup yields CDR1 SGHRS and CDR2 YFSETQ. The CDR3 is made up of 13 amino acids. V trimming: 3 bases; J trimming: 7 bases; junction bases outside the gene matches: 3. The CDR3 nucleotides read TGCGCCAGCAGCTCCCGGACAGGGAATGAGCAGTTCTTC. This gives the protein CASSSRTGNEQFF.

This CDR3 is CASSPRSGGDFQETQYF. DNA of the CDR3: TGTGCCAGCAGTCCCCGGAGCGGGGGGGATTTCCAAGAGACCCAGTACTTC. V and J are TRBV6-2 or TRBV6-3 and TRBJ2-5, with 10 positions matching TRBD2. The CDR3 runs 17 residues. Germline lookup yields CDR1 MNHEY and CDR2 SVGEGT. With V trimmed by 5 bases and J by 1 base, 10 bases remained unmatched.

This sequence joins TRBV27 and TRBJ2-1; tentative D call: TRBD1 (6 bases). Germline V CDR1 and CDR2: MNHEY, SMNVEV (reference sequence). Trimming cost V 4 bases and J 6 bases, with 13 bases left between them. The CDR3 loop spans 14 amino acids. The CDR3 nucleotides are TGTGCCAGCAGTTATCAGGACAGTGCCAATGAGCAGTTCTTC. It encodes CASSYQDSANEQFF.

This clone was detected once. Other DNA sequences in this sample translate to the same CDR3. The chain carries TRBV7-3 and TRBJ2-3; 7 nucleotides align to TRBD1. Germline CDR1 SGHTA, CDR2 FQGTGA. V gave up 5 bases and J gave up 3 bases; unmatched junction bases: 5. The CDR3 runs 14 residues. The CDR3 DNA follows: TGTGCCAGCAGCCTCAGGGGGTCAACAGATACGCAGTATTTT. Amino acid sequence: CASSLRGSTDTQYF.

The chain employs TRBV2 and TRBJ1-4; D remains unclear. Germline loops: CDR1 SNHLY, CDR2 FYNNEI. The length of the CDR3 is 15 residues. The V end was cut by 3 bases, the J end by 2 bases, with 10 bases between. CDR3 nucleotide sequence: TGTGCCAGCAGTGATCGTGCAGGCACTAATGAAAAACTGTTTTTT. Translating gives CASSDRAGTNEKLFF.

This CDR3 reads CASSQLGLAHEQYF. CDR3 nucleotides: TGTGCCAGCAGCCAACTCGGACTAGCGCACGAGCAGTACTTC. V and J are TRBV3-1 (or the pseudogene TRBV3-2) and TRBJ2-7; 9 positions agree with TRBD2. CDR3 size: 14 residues. CDR1 is LGHDT, CDR2 YNNKEL, per germline (reference sequence). The V segment lost 2 bases and the J segment 5 bases; nucleotides outside the gene matches: 4.

This clone was found once. The CDR3: CASSIDTDNEQFF. CDR3 nucleotide sequence: TGTGCCAGTAGTATAGATACAGACAATGAGCAGTTCTTC. The V gene is TRBV19, the J gene TRBJ2-1, with D unclear. This CDR3 comprises 13 residues. Trimming removed 0 bases at V and 5 bases at J, with 5 bases between. Germline loops: CDR1 LNHDA, CDR2 SQIVND (reference sequence).

The chain is built from TRBV9 and TRBJ1-4; D may be TRBD1 (6 bases). With 2 bases removed from V and 8 bases from J, the gap between germline ends came to 7 bases. The CDR3 runs to 12 residues. CDR1 and CDR2 (germline): SGDLS, YYNGEE. CDR3 DNA sequence: TGTGCCAGCAGCGTCACAGGGGAAAAACTGTTTTTT. Its translation: CASSVTGEKLFF.

The CDR3 region is CASSVGGGPGQNYGYTF. The CDR3, as DNA: TGTGCCAGCAGCGTAGGTGGGGGCCCGGGACAGAACTATGGCTACACCTTC. The rearrangement joins TRBV9 to TRBJ1-2; 7 bases align to TRBD1. V lost 0 bases and J lost 2; bases outside the gene matches: 10. This CDR3 spans 17 amino acids. Germline CDR1 and CDR2: SGDLS and YYNGEE.

V and J are TRBV30 and TRBJ2-1; D is perhaps TRBD2 (5 bases). This CDR3 has 16 amino acids. Germline loops: CDR1 GTSNPN, CDR2 SVGIG (reference sequence). The V and J ends lost 3 bases and 8 bases respectively, with 23 bases between them. Written as DNA, the CDR3 is TGTGCCTGGAGAGAAAGCGGTTCCAGATTTGGAGATGAGCAGTTCTTC. Translation: CAWRESGSRFGDEQFF.

J is TRBJ1-1 and V is TRBV6-6; D remains ambiguous. This CDR3 is built from 13 residues. Deletions cut 0 bases from V and 6 bases from J, with 8 bases between. Germline CDR1 is MNHNY and CDR2 is SVGAGI (reference sequence). In DNA form, the CDR3 reads TGTGCCAGCAGTTACTCGTCGTCAGCTGAAGCTTTCTTT. The encoded protein is CASSYSSSAEAFF.

The chain employs TRBV21-1 and TRBJ2-5; the D call of TRBD1 is as the table states it, not checked on the DNA. TRBV21-1 counts as a pseudogene. The CDR3 length is 15 residues. As DNA, the CDR3 is TGTGCCAGCAGCAAAGCGCGGCAGGGGAAAGAGACCCAGTACTTC. This codes for CASSKARQGKETQYF.

The chain joins TRBV19 to TRBJ1-5; tentative D call: TRBD1 (5 bases). The CDR3 is 12 amino acids. From germline, CDR1 is LNHDA and CDR2 SQIVND (reference sequence). Trimming left V 3 bases short and J 6 bases short, with 6 bases between. CDR3 sequence (DNA): TGTGCCAGTAGTATCGGGGGTCAGCCCCAGCATTTT. Encoded protein: CASSIGGQPQHF.

The chain uses TRBV4-1 and TRBJ2-7, with a possible D match to TRBD2 (6 bases). The V gene's germline CDR1 is MGHRA and CDR2 YSYEKL. CDR3 length: 17 amino acids. Trimming took off 0 bases at V and 1 base at J, with 16 bases between the two ends. CDR3 coding DNA: TGCGCCAGCAGCCAAGATCCCGGTAGCGGACTATCCTACGAGCAGTACTTC. It specifies CASSQDPGSGLSYEQYF.

The J gene is TRBJ1-1, the V gene TRBV10-3; D is undetermined. Trimming took off 10 bases at V and 4 bases at J, with 13 bases between the two ends. CDR3 length: 12 amino acids. Looked up from germline, CDR1 is ENHRY and CDR2 is SYGVKD. In nucleotides, the CDR3 is TGTGCCACCAAGGGCGGGAGCACTGAAGCTTTCTTT. This sequence encodes CATKGGSTEAFF.

The rearrangement uses TRBV5-4 and TRBJ2-3; TRBD2 aligns across 8 bases. V shed 4 bases, J shed 3 bases, and the junction held 10 bases outside the gene matches. Germline CDR1 is SGHNT and CDR2 is YYREEE (reference sequence). The length of the CDR3 is 16 residues. The CDR3 reads CASSLQTGGPTDTQYF. CDR3 nucleotide sequence: TGTGCCAGCAGCCTACAAACGGGGGGGCCGACAGATACGCAGTATTTT.

This clone has only one observation. V is TRBV9 and J is TRBJ2-1, with TRBD2 matching over 8 bases. Germline V CDR1 and CDR2: SGDLS, YYNGEE. Unmatched junction bases numbered 3, after V lost 4 bases and J lost 0 bases. The CDR3 runs to 15 residues. CDR3 protein: CASSPGLASYNEQFF. CDR3 coding DNA: TGTGCCAGCAGCCCTGGACTAGCCTCCTACAATGAGCAGTTCTTC.

V gene TRBV5-1 combines with J gene TRBJ2-1, with no clear D. CDR1 SGHRS and CDR2 YFSETQ come from the germline V gene. V gave up 1 base and J gave up 5 bases, with 13 bases separating them. The CDR3 runs to 15 residues. CDR3 sequence (DNA): TGCGCCAGCAGCTTGCCGACCCCGGGTAACAATGAGCAGTTCTTC. It encodes CASSLPTPGNNEQFF. Using reference TRBV5-1 and TRBJ2-1 for the parts outside the CDR3, the full variable domain is KAGVTQTPRYLIKTRGQQVTLSCSPISGHRSVSWYQQTPGQGLQFLFEYFSETQRNKGNFPGRFSGRQFSNSRSEMNVSTLELGDSALYLCASSLPTPGNNEQFFGPGTRLTVL.

The chain has TRBV19 and TRBJ1-1; D is unresolved. Per the germline V gene, CDR1 is LNHDA and CDR2 is SQIVND (reference sequence). V was clipped by 3 bases and J by 4 bases, with 9 bases between them. CDR3 size: 13 residues. CDR3 in DNA: TGTGCCAGTAGTATCATAGGGAGCACTGAAGCTTTCTTT. It is translated as CASSIIGSTEAFF. The variable domain in full, with the rest retrieved from reference TRBV19 and TRBJ1-1, is DGGITQSPKYLFRKEGQNVTLSCEQNLNHDAMYWYRQDPGQGLRLIYYSQIVNDFQKGDIAEGYSVSREKKESFPLTVTSAQKNPTAFYLCASSIIGSTEAFFGQGTRLTVV.

J is TRBJ1-5 and V is TRBV16; a possible D gene is TRBD1 (6 bases). The CDR3 sequence is 17 residues long. The V end lost 4 bases, the J end lost 3 bases, and 19 bases lay between the germline ends. Germline values: CDR1 KGHSY, CDR2 FQNENV. DNA of the CDR3: TGTGCCAGCAGCCTTACAGTTGGACAGAACCCCAATCAGCCCCAGCATTTT. It specifies CASSLTVGQNPNQPQHF.

This chain connects TRBV6-6 to TRBJ1-5, with 10 bases lining up with TRBD1. V shed 5 bases, J shed 6 bases, and the junction held 7 bases outside the gene matches. Germline values: CDR1 MNHNY, CDR2 SVGAGI (reference sequence). This CDR3 is built from 15 residues. The CDR3 here is CASSGDRGVGQPQHF. The DNA for the CDR3 is TGTGCCAGCAGTGGGGACAGGGGTGTTGGTCAGCCCCAGCATTTT.

This chain joins TRBV10-3 and TRBJ1-2; 8 bases match TRBD1. Germline V lookup: CDR1 ENHRY, CDR2 SYGVKD. With V trimmed by 3 bases and J by 7 bases, 4 bases remained unmatched. The CDR3 is 13 amino acids. CDR3 in DNA: TGTGCCATCAGTGAACCCACAGGGGGTGGCTACACCTTC. It yields the protein CAISEPTGGGYTF.

This clone was counted a single time. The chain joins TRBV19 to TRBJ1-1; the match to TRBD1 covers 7 bases. This CDR3 has 14 amino acids. The V gene end was trimmed by 5 bases and the J gene end by 5 bases; junction bases not matched to a gene: 8. Germline V gives CDR1 LNHDA, CDR2 SQIVND (reference sequence). The CDR3 loop reads CASSSTGDGTEAFF. The CDR3 bases are TGTGCCAGTAGTTCTACAGGGGACGGGACTGAAGCTTTCTTT. The full variable domain, rest sourced from reference TRBV19 and TRBJ1-1, is DGGITQSPKYLFRKEGQNVTLSCEQNLNHDAMYWYRQDPGQGLRLIYYSQIVNDFQKGDIAEGYSVSREKKESFPLTVTSAQKNPTAFYLCASSSTGDGTEAFFGQGTRLTVV.